This is a list of T cell receptor beta chains from one sample in a study of T cell responses to AZD1222 COVID-19 vaccine. The table came from immunoSEQ multiplex PCR; TCRdb's copy has only in-frame clones and leaves some out. This table holds 55,000 to 65,000 clones, 80% to 90% found once. The sequenced sample was peripheral blood, obtained on day 0 of AZD1222 vaccination. These receptors were obtained from an adult in good health. Both conserved end residues are part of each CDR3. D genes are given only for firm matches. Expanded clones get a size class; other rows say once, few or many, or leave the size out.

v_call,d_call,clone_size,j_call,cdr3_aa,cdr3_nt
TRBV7-8,TRBD1,-,TRBJ1-4,CASSLTGGVGKLFF,TGTGCCAGCAGTTTAACAGGGGGCGTCGGAAAACTGTTTTTT
TRBV5-4,-,once,TRBJ2-3,CASSLDVAPDTQYF,TGTGCCAGCAGCTTGGATGTAGCGCCAGATACGCAGTATTTT
TRBV4-1,-,-,TRBJ1-2,CASSQDGTGSSGYTF,TGCGCCAGCAGCCAAGATGGGACGGGATCGAGTGGCTACACCTTC
TRBV12-3/TRBV12-4,TRBD2,-,TRBJ2-1,CASRQAGWEQFF,TGTGCCAGCAGGCAAGCGGGGTGGGAGCAGTTCTTC
TRBV18,-,-,TRBJ2-7,CASSPDLAKDRFGEQYF,TGTGCCAGCTCACCAGATTTAGCCAAAGACAGGTTCGGCGAGCAGTACTTC
TRBV28,-,-,TRBJ1-1,CASRWTEPNTEAFF,TGTGCCAGCAGGTGGACAGAGCCGAACACTGAAGCTTTCTTT
TRBV6-5,TRBD2,-,TRBJ2-3,CASSTKRGGTDTQYF,TGTGCCAGCAGTACCAAGCGGGGCGGCACAGATACGCAGTATTTT
TRBV7-2,-,-,TRBJ1-5,CASSLVVGAINQPQHF,TGTGCCAGCAGCTTAGTTGTTGGGGCGATCAATCAGCCCCAGCATTTT
TRBV3-1/TRBV3-2,-,-,TRBJ2-7,CASSQMTGDYEQYF,TGTGCCAGCAGCCAAATGACAGGAGATTACGAGCAGTACTTC
TRBV5-4,TRBD1,-,TRBJ1-1,CASSHRTGGAQDTEAFF,TGTGCCAGCAGTCATAGAACAGGGGGCGCCCAGGACACTGAAGCTTTCTTT
TRBV30,-,once,TRBJ1-6,CAWRQHNSPLHF,TGTGCCTGGAGACAACATAATTCACCCCTCCACTTT
TRBV13,-,-,TRBJ2-2,CASSVQGTTGELFF,TGTGCCAGCAGTGTCCAGGGGACCACCGGGGAGCTGTTTTTT
TRBV6-5,-,-,TRBJ2-1,CASSYYRYGEQFF,TGTGCCAGCAGTTATTATAGGTACGGTGAGCAGTTCTTC
TRBV5-1,-,-,TRBJ1-5,CASSLGQGSQPQHF,TGCGCCAGCAGCTTGGGCCAGGGGTCCCAGCCCCAGCATTTT
TRBV7-2,-,-,TRBJ1-3,CASSTGAGANTIYF,TGTGCCAGCAGCACGGGGGCAGGGGCAAACACCATATATTTT
TRBV15,-,-,TRBJ1-6,CATSARAAYNSPLHF,TGTGCCACCAGCGCAAGGGCCGCTTATAATTCACCCCTCCACTTT
TRBV10-2,TRBD1,-,TRBJ2-2,CASSESRDRDTGELFF,TGCGCCAGCAGTGAGTCGAGGGACAGGGACACCGGGGAGCTGTTTTTT
TRBV18,-,once,TRBJ1-4,CASSRDGQNEKLFF,TGTGCCAGCTCCCGGGACGGACAAAATGAAAAACTGTTTTTT
TRBV7-6,TRBD2,-,TRBJ2-2,CASSFSSPGLAGVMNTGELFF,TGTGCCAGCAGTTTTAGTAGCCCGGGACTAGCGGGGGTGATGAACACCGGGGAGCTGTTTTTT
TRBV7-2,-,once,TRBJ1-6,CASSLVPFDRNSPLHF,TGTGCCAGCAGCTTGGTCCCCTTCGATCGGAATTCACCCCTCCACTTT
TRBV7-9,-,-,TRBJ1-6,CASSLSLNSPLHF,TGTGCCAGCAGCTTATCGCTTAATTCACCCCTCCACTTT
TRBV15,-,-,TRBJ1-3,CATSMDPVTGPVPIYF,TGTGCCACCAGCATGGACCCGGTGACAGGCCCCGTCCCCATATATTTT
TRBV2,-,-,TRBJ1-4,CASSRTSTNEKLFF,TGTGCCAGCAGTAGAACTTCAACTAATGAAAAACTGTTTTTT
TRBV10-3,TRBD1,-,TRBJ2-2,CAISFGTGGSGELFF,TGTGCCATCAGCTTCGGGACAGGGGGCTCCGGGGAGCTGTTTTTT
TRBV10-3,TRBD2,-,TRBJ2-5,CAISEYAGTSQETQYF,TGTGCCATCAGTGAGTACGCCGGGACTAGCCAAGAGACCCAGTACTTC
TRBV28,-,-,TRBJ1-2,CASSWIGRPNYGYTF,TGTGCCAGCAGTTGGATCGGCAGGCCGAACTATGGCTACACCTTC
TRBV6-5,-,medium-sized,TRBJ2-2,CASSYGAGELFF,TGTGCCAGCAGTTACGGAGCCGGGGAGCTGTTTTTT
TRBV4-2,-,-,TRBJ1-2,CASSREGTRDGYTF,TGTGCCAGCAGCCGCGAAGGGACCCGTGATGGCTACACCTTC
TRBV27,-,-,TRBJ2-1,CASSSWGNRDNEQFF,TGTGCCAGCAGTTCTTGGGGGAACAGAGACAATGAGCAGTTCTTC
TRBV5-1,-,-,TRBJ2-3,CASSLGRSRASTDTQYF,TGCGCCAGCAGCTTGGGACGTAGCCGGGCTAGCACAGATACGCAGTATTTT
TRBV27,-,-,TRBJ1-5,CASSQQGTHSNQPQHF,TGTGCCAGCAGCCAACAGGGTACCCATAGCAATCAGCCCCAGCATTTT
TRBV7-2,-,-,TRBJ1-1,CASSLDGSLNTEAFF,TGTGCCAGCAGCTTAGATGGCAGCTTGAACACTGAAGCTTTCTTT
TRBV28,-,-,TRBJ1-4,CASSPPSGANEKLFF,TGTGCCAGCAGCCCCCCGTCAGGGGCTAATGAAAAACTGTTTTTT
TRBV10-3,-,once,TRBJ1-5,CAISESAGSVNQPQHF,TGTGCCATCAGTGAGTCGGCAGGGAGTGTCAATCAGCCCCAGCATTTT
TRBV18,TRBD1,once,TRBJ1-5,CASSGDRAQPQHF,TGTGCCAGCTCAGGAGACAGGGCTCAGCCCCAGCATTTT
TRBV4-1,-,-,TRBJ1-5,CASSQDQGWNQPQHF,TGCGCCAGCAGCCAAGATCAAGGGTGGAATCAGCCCCAGCATTTT
TRBV7-8,TRBD1,once,TRBJ2-3,CASSLGTGRTDTQYF,TGTGCCAGCAGCTTAGGGACAGGGCGCACAGATACGCAGTATTTT
TRBV4-1,-,-,TRBJ2-2,CASSGVNTGELFF,TGCGCCAGCTCCGGAGTCAACACCGGGGAGCTGTTTTTT
TRBV6-5,TRBD1,-,TRBJ1-1,CASSYLTGTNTEAFF,TGTGCCAGCAGTTACCTGACAGGGACGAACACTGAAGCTTTCTTT
TRBV6-5,TRBD1,-,TRBJ2-7,CATINAQGSAYEQYF,TGTGCCACCATCAACGCACAGGGGTCGGCCTACGAGCAGTACTTC
TRBV10-3,-,-,TRBJ1-1,CAISEPGNTEAFF,TGTGCCATCAGTGAGCCAGGGAACACTGAAGCTTTCTTT